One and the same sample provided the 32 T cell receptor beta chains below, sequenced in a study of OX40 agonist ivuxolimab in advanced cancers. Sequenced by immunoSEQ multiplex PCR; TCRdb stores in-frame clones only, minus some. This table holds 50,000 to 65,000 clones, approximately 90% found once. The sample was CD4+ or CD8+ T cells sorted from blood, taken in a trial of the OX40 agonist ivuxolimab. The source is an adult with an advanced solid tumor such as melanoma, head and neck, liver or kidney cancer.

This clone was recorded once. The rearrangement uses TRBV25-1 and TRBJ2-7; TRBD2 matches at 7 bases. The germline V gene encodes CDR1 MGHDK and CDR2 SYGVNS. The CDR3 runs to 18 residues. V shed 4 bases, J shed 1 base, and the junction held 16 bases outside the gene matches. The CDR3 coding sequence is TGTGCCAGCAGTGTGGTCCGATTGGGACCGGGACTATCCTACGAGCAGTACTTC. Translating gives CASSVVRLGPGLSYEQYF.

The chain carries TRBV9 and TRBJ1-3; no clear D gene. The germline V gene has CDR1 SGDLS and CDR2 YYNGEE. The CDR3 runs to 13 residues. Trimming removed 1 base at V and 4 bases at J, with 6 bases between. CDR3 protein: CASSVSTGNTIYF. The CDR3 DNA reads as TGTGCCAGCAGCGTATCGACGGGAAACACCATATATTTT. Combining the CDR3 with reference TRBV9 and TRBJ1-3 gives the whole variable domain DSGVTQTPKHLITATGQRVTLRCSPRSGDLSVYWYQQSLDQGLQFLIQYYNGEERAKGNILERFSAQQFPDLHSELNLSSLELGDSALYFCASSVSTGNTIYFGEGSWLTVV.

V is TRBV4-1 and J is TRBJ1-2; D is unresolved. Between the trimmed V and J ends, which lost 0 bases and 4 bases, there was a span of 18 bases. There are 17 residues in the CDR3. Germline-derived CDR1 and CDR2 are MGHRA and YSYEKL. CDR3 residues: CASSQDGEGIGSYGYTF. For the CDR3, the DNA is TGCGCCAGCAGCCAAGATGGAGAAGGGATAGGGTCCTATGGCTACACCTTC.

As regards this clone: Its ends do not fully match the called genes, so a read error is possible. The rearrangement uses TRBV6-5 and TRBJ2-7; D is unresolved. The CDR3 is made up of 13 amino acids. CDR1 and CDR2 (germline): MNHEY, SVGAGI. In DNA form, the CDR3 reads TGTGCCAGCAGTTACTCCCGATCCTTCGAGCAGTACTTC. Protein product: CASSYSRSFEQYF.

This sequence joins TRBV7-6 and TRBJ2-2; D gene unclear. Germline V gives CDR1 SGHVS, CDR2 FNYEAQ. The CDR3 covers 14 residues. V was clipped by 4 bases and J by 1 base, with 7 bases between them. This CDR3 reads CASSSSKNTGELFF. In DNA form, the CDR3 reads TGTGCCAGCAGCTCCTCCAAGAACACCGGGGAGCTGTTTTTT.

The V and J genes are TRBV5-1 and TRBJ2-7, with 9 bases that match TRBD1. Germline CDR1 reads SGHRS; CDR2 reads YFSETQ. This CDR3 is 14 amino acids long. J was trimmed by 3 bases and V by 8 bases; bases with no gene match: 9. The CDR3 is CARTHWTGDYEQYF. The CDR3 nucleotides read TGCGCCAGGACACACTGGACAGGGGACTACGAGCAGTACTTC.

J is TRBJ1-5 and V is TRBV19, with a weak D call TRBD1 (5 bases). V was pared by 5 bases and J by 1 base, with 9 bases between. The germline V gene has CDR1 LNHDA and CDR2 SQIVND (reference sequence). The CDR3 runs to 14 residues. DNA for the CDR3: TGTGCCAGTAGTGATTGGGGGAGCAATCAGCCCCAGCATTTT. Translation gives CASSDWGSNQPQHF.

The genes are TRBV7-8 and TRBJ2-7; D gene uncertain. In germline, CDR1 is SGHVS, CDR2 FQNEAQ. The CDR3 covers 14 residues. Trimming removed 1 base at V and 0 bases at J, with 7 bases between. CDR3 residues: CASSLGPRSYEQYF. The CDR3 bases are TGTGCCAGCAGCTTAGGTCCTCGCTCCTACGAGCAGTACTTC. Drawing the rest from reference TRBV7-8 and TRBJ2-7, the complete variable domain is GAGVSQSPRYKVAKRGQDVALRCDPISGHVSLFWYQQALGQGPEFLTYFQNEAQLDKSGLPSDRFFAERPEGSVSTLKIQRTQQEDSAVYLCASSLGPRSYEQYFGPGTRLTVT.

CDR3 DNA sequence: TGCAGCGTTAGTTTCACAGGGGATGGAAACACCATATATTTT. Translation gives CSVSFTGDGNTIYF. This chain connects TRBV29-1 to TRBJ1-3; TRBD1 agrees at 7 bases. This CDR3 has 14 residues. CDR1 is SQVTM and CDR2 is ANQGSEA in the germline V gene. Trimming cost V 5 bases and J 3 bases; bases outside gene matches: 7.

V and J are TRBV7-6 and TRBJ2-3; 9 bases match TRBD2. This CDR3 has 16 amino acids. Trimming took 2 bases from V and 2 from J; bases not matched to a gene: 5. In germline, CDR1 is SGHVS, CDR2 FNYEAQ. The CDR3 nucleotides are TGTGCCAGCAGCTTAATGGCGGGAGGGAACACAGATACGCAGTATTTT. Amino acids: CASSLMAGGNTDTQYF. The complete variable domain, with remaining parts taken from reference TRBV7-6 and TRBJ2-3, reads GAGVSQSPRYKVTKRGQDVALRCDPISGHVSLYWYRQALGQGPEFLTYFNYEAQQDKSGLPNDRFSAERPEGSISTLTIQRTEQRDSAMYRCASSLMAGGNTDTQYFGPGTRLTVL.

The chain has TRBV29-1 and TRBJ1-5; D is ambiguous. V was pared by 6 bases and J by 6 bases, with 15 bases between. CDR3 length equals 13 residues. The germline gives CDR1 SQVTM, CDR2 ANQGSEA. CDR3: CSVASTGFQPQHF. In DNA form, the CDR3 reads TGCAGCGTCGCAAGCACGGGATTTCAGCCCCAGCATTTT.

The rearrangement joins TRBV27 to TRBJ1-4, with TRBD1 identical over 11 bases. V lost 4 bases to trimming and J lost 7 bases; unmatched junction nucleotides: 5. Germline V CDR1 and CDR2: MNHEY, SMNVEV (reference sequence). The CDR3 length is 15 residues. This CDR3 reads CASSSLGTGGEKLFF. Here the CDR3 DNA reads TGTGCCAGCAGTTCGTTAGGGACAGGGGGTGAAAAACTGTTTTTT. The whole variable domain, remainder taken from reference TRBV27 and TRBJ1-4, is EAQVTQNPRYLITVTGKKLTVTCSQNMNHEYMSWYRQDPGLGLRQIYYSMNVEVTDKGDVPEGYKVSRKEKRNFPLILESPSPNQTSLYFCASSSLGTGGEKLFFGSGTQLSVL.

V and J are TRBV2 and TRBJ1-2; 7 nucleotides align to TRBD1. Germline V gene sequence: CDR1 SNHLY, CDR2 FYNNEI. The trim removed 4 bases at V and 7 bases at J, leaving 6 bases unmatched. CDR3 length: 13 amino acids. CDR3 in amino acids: CASSARGMFGYTF. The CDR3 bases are TGTGCCAGCAGTGCCAGGGGGATGTTTGGCTACACCTTC. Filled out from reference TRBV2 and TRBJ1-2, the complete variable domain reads EPEVTQTPSHQVTQMGQEVILRCVPISNHLYFYWYRQILGQKVEFLVSFYNNEISEKSEIFDDQFSVERPDGSNFTLKIRSTKLEDSAMYFCASSARGMFGYTFGSGTRLTVV.

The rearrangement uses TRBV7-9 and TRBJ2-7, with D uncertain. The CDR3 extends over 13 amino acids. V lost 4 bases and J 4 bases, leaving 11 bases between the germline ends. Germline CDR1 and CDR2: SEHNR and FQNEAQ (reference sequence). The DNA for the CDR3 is TGTGCCAGCAGCTCGGCTAGAAGATACGAGCAGTACTTC. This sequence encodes CASSSARRYEQYF.

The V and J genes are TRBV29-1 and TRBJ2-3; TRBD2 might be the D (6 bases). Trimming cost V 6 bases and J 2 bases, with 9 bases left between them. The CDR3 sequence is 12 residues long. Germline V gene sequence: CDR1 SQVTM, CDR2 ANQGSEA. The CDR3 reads CSVGGYTDTQYF. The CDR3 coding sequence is TGCAGCGTGGGAGGATACACAGATACGCAGTATTTT.

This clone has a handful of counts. The CDR3 loop reads CASRLNRVFTEAFF. The DNA of the CDR3 is TGTGCCAGCAGGTTAAACAGGGTCTTCACTGAAGCTTTCTTT. The chain has TRBV2 and TRBJ1-1; tentatively, D is TRBD1 (6 bases). The CDR3 runs 14 residues. Deletions cut 6 bases from V and 4 bases from J, with 15 bases between. Germline CDR1 reads SNHLY; CDR2 reads FYNNEI.

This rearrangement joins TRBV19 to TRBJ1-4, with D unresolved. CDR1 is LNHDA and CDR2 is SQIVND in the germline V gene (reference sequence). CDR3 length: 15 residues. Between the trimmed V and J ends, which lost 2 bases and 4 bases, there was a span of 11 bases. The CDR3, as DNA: TGTGCCAGTAGTATACTCCGGATCCGTAATGAAAAACTGTTTTTT. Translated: CASSILRIRNEKLFF. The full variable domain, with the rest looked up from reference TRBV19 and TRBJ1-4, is DGGITQSPKYLFRKEGQNVTLSCEQNLNHDAMYWYRQDPGQGLRLIYYSQIVNDFQKGDIAEGYSVSREKKESFPLTVTSAQKNPTAFYLCASSILRIRNEKLFFGSGTQLSVL.

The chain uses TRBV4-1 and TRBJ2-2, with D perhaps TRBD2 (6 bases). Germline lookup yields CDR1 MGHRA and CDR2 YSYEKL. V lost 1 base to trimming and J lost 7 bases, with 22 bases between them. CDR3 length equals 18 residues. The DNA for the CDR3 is TGCGCCAGCAGCCAAGCGAGTCGGGCGCGGGGAACGGGCGGGGAGCTGTTTTTT. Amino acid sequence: CASSQASRARGTGGELFF.

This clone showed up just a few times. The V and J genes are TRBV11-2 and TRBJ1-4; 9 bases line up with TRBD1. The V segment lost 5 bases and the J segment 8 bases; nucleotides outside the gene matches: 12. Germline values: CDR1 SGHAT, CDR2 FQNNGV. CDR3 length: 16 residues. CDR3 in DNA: TGTGCCAGCAGCCCGCGTATTGGGACAGGGTGGGAAAAACTGTTTTTT. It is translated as CASSPRIGTGWEKLFF.

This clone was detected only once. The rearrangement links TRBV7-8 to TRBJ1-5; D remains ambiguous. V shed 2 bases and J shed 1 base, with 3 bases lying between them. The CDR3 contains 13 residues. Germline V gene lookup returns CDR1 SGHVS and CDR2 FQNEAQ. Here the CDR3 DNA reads TGTGCCAGCAGCTTAATGAGCAATCAGCCCCAGCATTTT. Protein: CASSLMSNQPQHF.

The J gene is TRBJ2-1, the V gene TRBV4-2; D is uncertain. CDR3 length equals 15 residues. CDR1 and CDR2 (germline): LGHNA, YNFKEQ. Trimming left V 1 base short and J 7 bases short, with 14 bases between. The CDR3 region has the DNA TGTGCCAGCAGCCAAGTAGGAGTTAATCGGAATGAGCAGTTCTTC. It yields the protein CASSQVGVNRNEQFF.

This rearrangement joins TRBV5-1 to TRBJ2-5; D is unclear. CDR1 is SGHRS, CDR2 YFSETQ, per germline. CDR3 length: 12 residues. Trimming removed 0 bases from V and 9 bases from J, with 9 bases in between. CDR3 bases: TGCGCCAGCAGCTTGGAGGATGGGGCCCAGTACTTC. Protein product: CASSLEDGAQYF.

CDR3 protein: CASSPLGGVYEQYF. The DNA of the CDR3 is TGTGCCAGCAGTCCCTTAGGCGGCGTTTACGAGCAGTACTTC. The chain joins TRBV6-1 to TRBJ2-7; D is undetermined. The CDR3 extends over 14 amino acids. Between the trimmed V and J ends, which lost 5 bases and 4 bases, there was a span of 15 bases. CDR1 and CDR2 from the germline V gene are MNHNS and SASEGT.

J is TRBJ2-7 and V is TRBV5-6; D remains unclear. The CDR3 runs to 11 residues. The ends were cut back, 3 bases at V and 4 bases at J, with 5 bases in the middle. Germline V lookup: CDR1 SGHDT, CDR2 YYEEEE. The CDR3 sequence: CASSWSYEQYF. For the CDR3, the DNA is TGTGCCAGCAGCTGGAGTTACGAGCAGTACTTC.

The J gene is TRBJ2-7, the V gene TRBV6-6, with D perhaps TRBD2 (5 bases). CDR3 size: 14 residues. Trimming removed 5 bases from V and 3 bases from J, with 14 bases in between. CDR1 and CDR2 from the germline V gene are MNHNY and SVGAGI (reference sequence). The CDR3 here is CASSILDRDYEQYF. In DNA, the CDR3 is TGTGCCAGCAGTATATTGGACCGGGACTACGAGCAGTACTTC.

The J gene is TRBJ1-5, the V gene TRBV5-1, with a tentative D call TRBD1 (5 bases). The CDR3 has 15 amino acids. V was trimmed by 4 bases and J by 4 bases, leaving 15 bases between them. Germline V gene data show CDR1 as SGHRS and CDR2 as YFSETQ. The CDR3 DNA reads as TGCGCCAGCAGCCTGGACGGGACGGAAAATCAGCCCCAGCATTTT. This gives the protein CASSLDGTENQPQHF.

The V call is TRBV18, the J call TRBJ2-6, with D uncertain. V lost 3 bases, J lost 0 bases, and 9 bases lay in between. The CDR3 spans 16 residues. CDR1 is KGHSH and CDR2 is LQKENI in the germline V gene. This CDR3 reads CASSPKTSSGANVLTF. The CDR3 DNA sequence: TGTGCCAGCTCACCCAAGACCAGCTCTGGGGCCAACGTCCTGACTTTC.

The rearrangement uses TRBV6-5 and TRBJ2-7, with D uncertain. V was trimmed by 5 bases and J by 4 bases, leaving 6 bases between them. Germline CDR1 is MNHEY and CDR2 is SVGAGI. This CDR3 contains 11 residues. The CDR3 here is CASSTHYEQYF. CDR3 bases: TGTGCCAGCAGTACCCATTACGAGCAGTACTTC.

This CDR3 is CASTIRDSYSNQPQHF. The DNA of the CDR3 is TGTGCCAGTACCATAAGGGACAGTTATAGCAATCAGCCCCAGCATTTT. The chain joins TRBV19 to TRBJ1-5, with 7 nucleotides matching TRBD1. Trimming cost V 7 bases and J 0 bases; bases outside gene matches: 9. Germline CDR1 is LNHDA and CDR2 is SQIVND (reference sequence). The length of the CDR3 is 16 residues.

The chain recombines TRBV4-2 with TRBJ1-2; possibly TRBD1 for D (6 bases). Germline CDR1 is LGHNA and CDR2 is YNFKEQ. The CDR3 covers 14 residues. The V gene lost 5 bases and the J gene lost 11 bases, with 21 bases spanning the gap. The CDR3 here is CASSFDGGQIVYTF. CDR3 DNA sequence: TGTGCCAGCAGCTTTGATGGGGGGCAAATCGTTTACACCTTC.

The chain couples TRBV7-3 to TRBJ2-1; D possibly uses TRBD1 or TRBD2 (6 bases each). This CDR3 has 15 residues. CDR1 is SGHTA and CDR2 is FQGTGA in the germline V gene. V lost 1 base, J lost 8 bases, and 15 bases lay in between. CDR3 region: CASSLSVTGGDEQFF. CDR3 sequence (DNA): TGTGCCAGCAGCTTAAGTGTGACAGGCGGGGATGAGCAGTTCTTC.

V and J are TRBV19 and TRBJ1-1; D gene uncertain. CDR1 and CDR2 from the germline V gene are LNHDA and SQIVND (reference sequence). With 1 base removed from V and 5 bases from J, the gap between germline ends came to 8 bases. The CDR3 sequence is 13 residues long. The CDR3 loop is CASSIGRETEAFF. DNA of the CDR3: TGTGCCAGTAGTATAGGGAGGGAAACTGAAGCTTTCTTT.